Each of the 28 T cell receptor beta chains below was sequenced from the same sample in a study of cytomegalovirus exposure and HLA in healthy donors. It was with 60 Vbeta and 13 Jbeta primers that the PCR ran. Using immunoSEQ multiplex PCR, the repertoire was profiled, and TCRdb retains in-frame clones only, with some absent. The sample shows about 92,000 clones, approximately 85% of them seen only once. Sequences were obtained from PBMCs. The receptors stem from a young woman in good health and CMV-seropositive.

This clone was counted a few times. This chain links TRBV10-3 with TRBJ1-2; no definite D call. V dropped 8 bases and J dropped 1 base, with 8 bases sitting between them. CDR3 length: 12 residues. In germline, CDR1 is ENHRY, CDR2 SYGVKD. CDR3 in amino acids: CAIGSSNYGYTF. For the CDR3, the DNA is TGTGCCATCGGTAGTAGTAACTATGGCTACACCTTC.

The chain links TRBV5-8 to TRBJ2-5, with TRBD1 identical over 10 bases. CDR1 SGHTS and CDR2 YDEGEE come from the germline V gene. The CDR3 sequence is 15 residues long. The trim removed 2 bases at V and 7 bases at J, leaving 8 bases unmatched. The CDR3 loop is CASSFYRDRGGTQYF. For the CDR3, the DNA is TGTGCCAGCAGCTTTTACCGGGACAGGGGAGGGACCCAGTACTTC.

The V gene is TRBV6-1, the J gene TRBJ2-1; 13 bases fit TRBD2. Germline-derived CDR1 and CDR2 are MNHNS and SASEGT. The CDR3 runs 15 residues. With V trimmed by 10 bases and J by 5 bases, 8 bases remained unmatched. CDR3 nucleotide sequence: TGTGCCACCACTTGGGGACTAGCGGGAAACAATGAGCAGTTCTTC. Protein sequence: CATTWGLAGNNEQFF.

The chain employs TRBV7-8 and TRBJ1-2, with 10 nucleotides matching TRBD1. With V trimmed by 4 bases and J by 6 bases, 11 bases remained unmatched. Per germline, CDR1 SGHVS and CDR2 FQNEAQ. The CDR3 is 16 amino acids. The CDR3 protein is CASSSYRDRGRNGYTF. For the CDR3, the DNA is TGTGCCAGCAGCTCTTACCGGGACAGGGGAAGGAATGGCTACACCTTC.

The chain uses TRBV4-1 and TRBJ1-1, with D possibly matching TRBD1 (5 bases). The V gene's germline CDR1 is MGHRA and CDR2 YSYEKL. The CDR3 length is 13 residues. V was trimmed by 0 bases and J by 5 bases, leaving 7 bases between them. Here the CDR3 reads CASSQEPGTEAFF. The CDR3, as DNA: TGCGCCAGCAGCCAAGAGCCAGGGACTGAAGCTTTCTTT.

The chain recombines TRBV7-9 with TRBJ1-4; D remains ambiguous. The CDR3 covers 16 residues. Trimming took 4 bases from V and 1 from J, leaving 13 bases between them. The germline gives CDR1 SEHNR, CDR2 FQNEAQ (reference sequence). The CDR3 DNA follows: TGTGCCAGCAGCTCCTTCCTCGGGTTAACTAATGAAAAACTGTTTTTT. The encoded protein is CASSSFLGLTNEKLFF.

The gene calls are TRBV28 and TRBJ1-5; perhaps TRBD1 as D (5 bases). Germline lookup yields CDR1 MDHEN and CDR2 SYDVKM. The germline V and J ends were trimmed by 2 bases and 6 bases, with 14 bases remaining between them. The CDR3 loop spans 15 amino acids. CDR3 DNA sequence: TGTGCCAGCAGTTTACCCCCGGGGGGTACTCAGCCCCAGCATTTT. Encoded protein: CASSLPPGGTQPQHF.

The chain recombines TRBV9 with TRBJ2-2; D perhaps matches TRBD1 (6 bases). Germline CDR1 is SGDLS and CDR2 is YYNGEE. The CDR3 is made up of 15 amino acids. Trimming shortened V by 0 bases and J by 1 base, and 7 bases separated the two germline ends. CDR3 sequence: CASSVVQGNTGELFF. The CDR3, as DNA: TGTGCCAGCAGCGTAGTACAGGGGAACACCGGGGAGCTGTTTTTT.

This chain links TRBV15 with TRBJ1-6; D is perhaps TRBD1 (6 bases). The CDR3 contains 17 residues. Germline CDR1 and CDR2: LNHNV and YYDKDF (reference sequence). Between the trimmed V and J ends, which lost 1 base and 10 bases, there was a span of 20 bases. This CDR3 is CATSRATRSRTASPLHF. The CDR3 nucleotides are TGTGCCACCAGCAGAGCGACCAGGTCGCGGACAGCCTCACCCCTCCACTTT.

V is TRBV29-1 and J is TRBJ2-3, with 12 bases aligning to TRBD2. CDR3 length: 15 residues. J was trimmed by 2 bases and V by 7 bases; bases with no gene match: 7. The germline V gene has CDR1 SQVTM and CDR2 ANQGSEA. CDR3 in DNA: TGCAGCGCGACGCCTAGCGGGAGGGCCACAGATACGCAGTATTTT. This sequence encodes CSATPSGRATDTQYF.

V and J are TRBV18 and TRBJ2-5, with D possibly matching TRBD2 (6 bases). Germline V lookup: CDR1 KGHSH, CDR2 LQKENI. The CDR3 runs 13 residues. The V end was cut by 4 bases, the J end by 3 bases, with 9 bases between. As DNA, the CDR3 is TGTGCCAGCTCACAGGGAGGAGAAGAGACCCAGTACTTC. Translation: CASSQGGEETQYF.

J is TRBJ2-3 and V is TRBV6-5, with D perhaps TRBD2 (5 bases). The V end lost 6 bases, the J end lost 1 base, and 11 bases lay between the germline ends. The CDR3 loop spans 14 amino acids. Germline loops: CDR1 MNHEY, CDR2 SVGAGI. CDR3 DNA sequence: TGTGCCAGCAGCAGACTAAGCGGCACAGATACGCAGTATTTT. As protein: CASSRLSGTDTQYF.

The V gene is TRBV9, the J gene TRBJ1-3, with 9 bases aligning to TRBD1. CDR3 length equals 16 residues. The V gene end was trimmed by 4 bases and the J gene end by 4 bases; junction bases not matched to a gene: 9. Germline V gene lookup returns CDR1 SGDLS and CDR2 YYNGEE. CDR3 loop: CASSQQGAGTGNTIYF. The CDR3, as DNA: TGTGCCAGCAGCCAACAGGGGGCTGGGACGGGAAACACCATATATTTT.

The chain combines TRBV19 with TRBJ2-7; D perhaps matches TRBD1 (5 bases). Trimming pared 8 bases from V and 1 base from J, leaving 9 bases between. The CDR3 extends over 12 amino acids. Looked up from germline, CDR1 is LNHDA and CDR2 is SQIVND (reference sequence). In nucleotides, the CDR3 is TGTGCCAGTCGACAGAATTCCTACGAGCAGTACTTC. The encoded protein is CASRQNSYEQYF.

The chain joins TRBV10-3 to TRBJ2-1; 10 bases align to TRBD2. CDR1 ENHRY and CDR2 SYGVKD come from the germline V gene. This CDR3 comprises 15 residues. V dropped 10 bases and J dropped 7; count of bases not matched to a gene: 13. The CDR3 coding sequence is TGTGCCACCAGACGCCCTAGCGGGGGCAAGAATGAGCAGTTCTTC. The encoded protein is CATRRPSGGKNEQFF.

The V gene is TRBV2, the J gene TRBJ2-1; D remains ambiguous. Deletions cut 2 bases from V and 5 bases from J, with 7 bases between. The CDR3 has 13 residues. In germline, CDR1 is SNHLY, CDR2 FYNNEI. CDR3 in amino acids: CASSEWPDNEQFF. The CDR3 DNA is TGTGCCAGCAGTGAATGGCCAGACAATGAGCAGTTCTTC.

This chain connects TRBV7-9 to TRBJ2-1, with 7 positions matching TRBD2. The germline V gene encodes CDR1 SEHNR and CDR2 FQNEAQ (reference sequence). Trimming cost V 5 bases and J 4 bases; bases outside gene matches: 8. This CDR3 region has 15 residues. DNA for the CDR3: TGTGCCAGCAGCCCTGGACTAGGGGTTTACAATGAGCAGTTCTTC. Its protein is CASSPGLGVYNEQFF.

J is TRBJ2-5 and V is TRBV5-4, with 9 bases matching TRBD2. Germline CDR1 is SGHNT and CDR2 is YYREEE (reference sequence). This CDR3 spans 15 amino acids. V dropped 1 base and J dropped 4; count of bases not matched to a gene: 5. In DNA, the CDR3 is TGTGCCAGCAGCTTGACGGCGCGGGGGGGAGAGACCCAGTACTTC. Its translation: CASSLTARGGETQYF.

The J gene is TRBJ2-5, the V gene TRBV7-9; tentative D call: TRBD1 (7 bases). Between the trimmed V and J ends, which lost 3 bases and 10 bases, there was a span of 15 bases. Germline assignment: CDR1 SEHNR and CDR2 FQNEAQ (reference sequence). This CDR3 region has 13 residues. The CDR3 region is CASSLRDPGGQYF. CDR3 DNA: TGTGCCAGCAGCTTGCGGGACCCAGGGGGCCAGTACTTC.

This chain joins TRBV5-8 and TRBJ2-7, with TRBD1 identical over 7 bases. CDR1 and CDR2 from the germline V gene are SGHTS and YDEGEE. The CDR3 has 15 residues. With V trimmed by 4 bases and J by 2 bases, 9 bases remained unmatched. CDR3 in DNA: TGTGCCAGCAGCACCGCGCCCGGGACAGCCTACGAGCAGTACTTC. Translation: CASSTAPGTAYEQYF.

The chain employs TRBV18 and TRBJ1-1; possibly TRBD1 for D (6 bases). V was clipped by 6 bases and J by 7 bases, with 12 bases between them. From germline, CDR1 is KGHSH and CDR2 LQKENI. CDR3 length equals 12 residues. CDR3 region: CASSHGQIEAFF. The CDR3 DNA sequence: TGTGCCAGCTCCCATGGACAGATTGAAGCTTTCTTT.

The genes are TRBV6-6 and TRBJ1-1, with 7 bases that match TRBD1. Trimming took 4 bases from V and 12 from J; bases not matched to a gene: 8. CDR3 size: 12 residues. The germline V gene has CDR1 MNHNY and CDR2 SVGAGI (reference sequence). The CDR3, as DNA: TGTGCCAGCAGTTTCATACAGGGGTGGACTTTCTTT. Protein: CASSFIQGWTFF.

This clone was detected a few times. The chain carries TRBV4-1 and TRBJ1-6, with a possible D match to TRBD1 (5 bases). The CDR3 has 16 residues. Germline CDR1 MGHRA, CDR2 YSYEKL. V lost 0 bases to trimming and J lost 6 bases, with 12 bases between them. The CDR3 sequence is CASSQDLRGGNSPLHF. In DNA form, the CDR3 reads TGCGCCAGCAGCCAAGATCTGAGGGGAGGTAATTCACCCCTCCACTTT.

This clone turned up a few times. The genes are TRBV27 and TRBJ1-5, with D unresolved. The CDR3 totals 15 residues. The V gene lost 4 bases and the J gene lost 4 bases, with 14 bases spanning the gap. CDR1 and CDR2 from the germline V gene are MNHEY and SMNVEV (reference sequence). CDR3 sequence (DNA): TGTGCCAGCAGTTCTGCGGGCTCCTCAAATCAGCCCCAGCATTTT. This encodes CASSSAGSSNQPQHF.

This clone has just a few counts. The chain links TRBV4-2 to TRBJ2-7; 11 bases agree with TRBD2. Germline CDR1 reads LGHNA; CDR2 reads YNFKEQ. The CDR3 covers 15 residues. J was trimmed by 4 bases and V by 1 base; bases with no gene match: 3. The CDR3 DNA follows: TGTGCCAGCAGCCAAGCACTAGCGGGAGTTTACGAGCAGTACTTC. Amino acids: CASSQALAGVYEQYF.

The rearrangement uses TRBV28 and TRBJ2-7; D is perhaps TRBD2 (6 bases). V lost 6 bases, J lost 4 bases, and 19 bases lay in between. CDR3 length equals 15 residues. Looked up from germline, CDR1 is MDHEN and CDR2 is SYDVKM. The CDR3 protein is CASRAGTEKLYEQYF. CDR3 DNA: TGTGCCAGCAGGGCGGGGACGGAGAAATTATACGAGCAGTACTTC.

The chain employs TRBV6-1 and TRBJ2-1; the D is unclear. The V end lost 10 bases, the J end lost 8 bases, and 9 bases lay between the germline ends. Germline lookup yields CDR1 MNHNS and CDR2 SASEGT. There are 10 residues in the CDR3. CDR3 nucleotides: TGTGCCACCGAGATAGATGAGCAGTTCTTC. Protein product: CATEIDEQFF.

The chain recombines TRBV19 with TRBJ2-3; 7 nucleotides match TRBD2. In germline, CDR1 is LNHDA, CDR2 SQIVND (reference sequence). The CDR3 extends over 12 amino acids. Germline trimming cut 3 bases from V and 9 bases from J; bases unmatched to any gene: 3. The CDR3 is CASSIGSGTQYF. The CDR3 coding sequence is TGTGCCAGTAGTATCGGTAGCGGGACGCAGTATTTT.